This entry lists 26 T cell receptor beta chains sequenced from one sample in a study of blood T cell repertoires in COVID-19. Profiled with immunoSEQ multiplex PCR; TCRdb holds only in-frame clones, not every one. The data contain over 150,000 clones, roughly 88% of them singletons. Specimen: peripheral blood. These receptors originate from a man aged 50 to 59 with COVID-19, enrolled during active disease.

The genes are TRBV5-5 and TRBJ1-1; D uncertain. From germline, CDR1 is SGHKS and CDR2 YYEKEE (reference sequence). Between the trimmed V and J ends, which lost 4 bases and 4 bases, there was a span of 23 bases. The CDR3 contains 17 residues. This chain's CDR3 is CASSRLVTKTGGTEAFF. The CDR3 region has the DNA TGTGCCAGCAGCCGTCTGGTCACCAAAACGGGAGGCACTGAAGCTTTCTTT.

The chain joins TRBV28 to TRBJ2-2, with 11 nucleotides matching TRBD1. J gave up 6 bases and V 7 bases, and 10 bases lay outside the gene matches. Germline CDR1 is MDHEN and CDR2 is SYDVKM. The CDR3 has 16 amino acids. CDR3 nucleotides: TGTGCCAGCACCATACGGGACAGGGGGTTTCCCGGGGAGCTGTTTTTT. Its translation is CASTIRDRGFPGELFF. The entire variable domain, with the rest obtained from reference TRBV28 and TRBJ2-2, is as follows: DVKVTQSSRYLVKRTGEKVFLECVQDMDHENMFWYRQDPGLGLRLIYFSYDVKMKEKGDIPEGYSVSREKKERFSLILESASTNQTSMYLCASTIRDRGFPGELFFGEGSRLTVL.

The sample holds one count of this clone. V usage is TRBV7-3 and J usage is TRBJ2-3; 9 bases are a match to TRBD2. The CDR3 loop spans 16 amino acids. V lost 5 bases to trimming and J lost 6 bases; unmatched junction nucleotides: 12. The germline V gene encodes CDR1 SGHTA and CDR2 FQGTGA. CDR3 coding DNA: TGTGCCAGCAGCCCGGGAGGGCGGGAGGGCATGGATACGCAGTATTTT. This gives the protein CASSPGGREGMDTQYF.

This rearrangement joins TRBV5-1 to TRBJ2-1, with D tentatively TRBD1 (5 bases). Between the trimmed V and J ends, which lost 0 bases and 6 bases, there was a span of 13 bases. This CDR3 is built from 15 residues. The germline V gene has CDR1 SGHRS and CDR2 YFSETQ. As DNA, the CDR3 is TGCGCCAGCAGCTTGGTGTGGGGCAGCCGCAATGAGCAGTTCTTC. It specifies CASSLVWGSRNEQFF.

The V call is TRBV9, the J call TRBJ2-2; D not certain. From germline, CDR1 is SGDLS and CDR2 YYNGEE. V gave up 0 bases and J gave up 7 bases, with 16 bases separating them. The length of the CDR3 is 16 residues. Written as DNA, the CDR3 is TGTGCCAGCAGCGTAGGGTCAGGCGCTTTGGGCGGGGAGCTGTTTTTT. Translated, it gives CASSVGSGALGGELFF.

This clone has only one observation. This sequence joins TRBV5-4 and TRBJ2-5, with TRBD1 identical over 7 bases. Germline assignment: CDR1 SGHNT and CDR2 YYREEE (reference sequence). The V gene end was trimmed by 4 bases and the J gene end by 7 bases; junction bases not matched to a gene: 10. The CDR3 runs 14 residues. CDR3 bases: TGTGCCAGCAGCCATAACAGGGGACGGGTGACCCAGTACTTC. Protein: CASSHNRGRVTQYF.

As regards this clone: Additional DNA sequences in this sample encode the identical CDR3. V gene TRBV29-1 combines with J gene TRBJ2-7; 7 nucleotides align to TRBD1. Per germline, CDR1 SQVTM and CDR2 ANQGSEA. Unmatched junction bases numbered 2, after V lost 4 bases and J lost 2 bases. CDR3 length equals 12 residues. CDR3 region: CSVGTGTYEQYF. The DNA for the CDR3 is TGCAGCGTTGGGACAGGCACCTACGAGCAGTACTTC.

The CDR3 is CASSLAQTYEQYF. The CDR3 bases are TGCGCCAGCAGCTTGGCACAGACCTACGAGCAGTACTTC. V usage is TRBV5-1 and J usage is TRBJ2-7; no firm D call. The germline gives CDR1 SGHRS, CDR2 YFSETQ. The CDR3 length is 13 residues. Trimming took off 0 bases at V and 2 bases at J, with 6 bases between the two ends.

The chain uses TRBV7-2 and TRBJ1-6; TRBD1 agrees at 9 bases. CDR1 SGHTA and CDR2 FQGNSA come from the germline V gene. J gave up 7 bases and V 5 bases, and 6 bases lay outside the gene matches. There are 15 residues in the CDR3. The CDR3 spells CASSPGQGSNSPLHF. The DNA for the CDR3 is TGTGCCAGCAGCCCAGGACAGGGGTCCAATTCACCCCTCCACTTT.

The CDR3 spells CASSLGGLSNQPQHF. DNA for the CDR3: TGTGCCAGCAGTTTGGGGGGTTTGAGCAATCAGCCCCAGCATTTT. The rearrangement links TRBV28 to TRBJ1-5; possible D gene TRBD1, 5 bases. The CDR3 is 15 amino acids. Germline values: CDR1 MDHEN, CDR2 SYDVKM. V lost 3 bases to trimming and J lost 1 base, with 10 bases between them.

The rearrangement links TRBV12-3 or TRBV12-4 to TRBJ2-7; D not certain. The CDR3 consists of 13 residues. Trimming removed 3 bases at V and 3 bases at J, with 9 bases between. The chain's CDR3 is CASSLAGYYEQYF. The CDR3 DNA is TGTGCCAGCAGTTTGGCAGGTTACTACGAGCAGTACTTC.

The CDR3 spells CASSITSGLAGQETQYF. CDR3 coding DNA: TGTGCCAGCAGTATAACCTCGGGACTAGCGGGGCAAGAGACCCAGTACTTC. The chain links TRBV28 to TRBJ2-5, with 13 bases identical to TRBD2. There are 17 residues in the CDR3. Germline-derived CDR1 and CDR2 are MDHEN and SYDVKM. J lost 2 bases, V lost 5 bases, and 8 bases had no gene match.

This sequence joins TRBV7-3 and TRBJ2-7, with TRBD2 matching over 7 bases. With V trimmed by 5 bases and J by 7 bases, 8 bases remained unmatched. Germline V gene data show CDR1 as SGHTA and CDR2 as FQGTGA. The CDR3 consists of 13 residues. The DNA of the CDR3 is TGTGCCAGCAGCCCCGGGGAGGGTCGGGAGCAGTACTTC. Its protein product is CASSPGEGREQYF.

The chain carries TRBV5-6 and TRBJ2-1; 8 bases line up with TRBD2. Looked up from germline, CDR1 is SGHDT and CDR2 is YYEEEE. Trimming took 2 bases from V and 4 from J; bases not matched to a gene: 14. This CDR3 is 18 amino acids long. CDR3 in amino acids: CASSFRWSLSGGYNEQFF. CDR3 sequence (DNA): TGTGCCAGCAGCTTCCGTTGGAGTTTGTCGGGGGGGTACAATGAGCAGTTCTTC.

This clone was detected only a few times. The V and J genes are TRBV6-4 and TRBJ1-5; D might be TRBD1 (6 bases). Trimming cost V 2 bases and J 0 bases, with 11 bases left between them. CDR1 MRHNA and CDR2 SNTAGT come from the germline V gene. CDR3 length equals 16 residues. The CDR3 nucleotides are TGTGCCAGCAGTGACGGGAGGGGACATAGCAATCAGCCCCAGCATTTT. Translated: CASSDGRGHSNQPQHF.

The chain has TRBV9 and TRBJ1-1; no clear D. Trimming shortened V by 0 bases and J by 4 bases, and 7 bases separated the two germline ends. This CDR3 comprises 13 residues. Germline V gives CDR1 SGDLS, CDR2 YYNGEE. The CDR3 DNA follows: TGTGCCAGCAGCGTAGGGTCCAGCACTGAAGCTTTCTTT. This codes for CASSVGSSTEAFF.

The gene calls are TRBV9 and TRBJ2-7, with 7 bases fitting TRBD2. The CDR3 contains 15 residues. V was clipped by 4 bases and J by 4 bases; unmatched bases: 11. Germline assignment: CDR1 SGDLS and CDR2 YYNGEE. The CDR3 sequence is CASSPRGGSLYEQYF. The CDR3 DNA reads TGTGCCAGCAGCCCCCGGGGCGGGAGCTTATACGAGCAGTACTTC.

About this clone: Distinct nucleotide sequences in the sample also encode this CDR3. The chain combines TRBV9 with TRBJ2-1; 14 nucleotides match TRBD2. Germline assignment: CDR1 SGDLS and CDR2 YYNGEE. V was pared by 0 bases and J by 7 bases, with 3 bases of the junction left unmatched. The CDR3 is 16 amino acids. This CDR3 reads CASSVGLAGGLNEQFF. As DNA, the CDR3 is TGTGCCAGCAGCGTAGGACTAGCGGGGGGGTTGAATGAGCAGTTCTTC.

This sequence joins TRBV19 and TRBJ2-7; TRBD1 might be the D (6 bases). V was clipped by 9 bases and J by 2 bases, with 14 bases between them. The CDR3 runs 13 residues. Germline CDR1 and CDR2: LNHDA and SQIVND (reference sequence). CDR3 residues: CARPRDKAYEQYF. CDR3 DNA: TGTGCCAGGCCCCGGGACAAGGCCTACGAGCAGTACTTC.

The V call is TRBV6-2 or TRBV6-3, the J call TRBJ1-1; a weak D match, TRBD1 (5 bases). V was clipped by 2 bases and J by 5 bases, with 12 bases between them. The CDR3 totals 14 residues. Germline lookup yields CDR1 MNHEY and CDR2 SVGEGT. CDR3 sequence: CASSYAGTRTEAFF. CDR3 nucleotide sequence: TGTGCCAGCAGTTACGCGGGGACTAGGACTGAAGCTTTCTTT.

This clone appeared once. This chain links TRBV7-9 with TRBJ2-3; tentatively, D is TRBD1 (7 bases). This CDR3 is 16 amino acids long. The germline V and J ends were trimmed by 5 bases and 3 bases, with 18 bases remaining between them. Looked up from germline, CDR1 is SEHNR and CDR2 is FQNEAQ (reference sequence). DNA for the CDR3: TGTGCCAGCAGCCATCGGCGGCAGGGGGGTACAGATACGCAGTATTTT. It specifies CASSHRRQGGTDTQYF.

Comments on this clone: The sample contains more than one DNA sequence encoding this CDR3. The chain recombines TRBV15 with TRBJ2-5; tentative D call: TRBD1 (5 bases). Germline CDR1 is LNHNV and CDR2 is YYDKDF (reference sequence). CDR3 length: 15 residues. V was trimmed by 0 bases and J by 0 bases, leaving 8 bases between them. CDR3 coding DNA: TGTGCCACCAGCAGAGATCAGGGCTACCAAGAGACCCAGTACTTC. Amino acids: CATSRDQGYQETQYF.

The CDR3 nucleotides read TGCGCCAGCAGCCGAGGACAGGGCGGCAATTCACCCCTCCACTTT. This gives the protein CASSRGQGGNSPLHF. This chain joins TRBV5-1 and TRBJ1-6; 8 bases align to TRBD1. V lost 4 bases and J lost 7; bases outside the gene matches: 7. In germline, CDR1 is SGHRS, CDR2 YFSETQ. The CDR3 is 15 amino acids. Combining the CDR3 with reference TRBV5-1 and TRBJ1-6 gives the whole variable domain KAGVTQTPRYLIKTRGQQVTLSCSPISGHRSVSWYQQTPGQGLQFLFEYFSETQRNKGNFPGRFSGRQFSNSRSEMNVSTLELGDSALYLCASSRGQGGNSPLHFGNGTRLTVT.

This clone was found a few times. The rearrangement joins TRBV7-9 to TRBJ1-1; D gene unclear. Trimming took 5 bases from V and 2 from J, leaving 15 bases between them. CDR1 SEHNR and CDR2 FQNEAQ come from the germline V gene (reference sequence). The CDR3 contains 15 residues. DNA for the CDR3: TGTGCCAGCAGCCTCGGCGGGAGCCCTAACACTGAAGCTTTCTTT. This codes for CASSLGGSPNTEAFF.

The V gene is TRBV9, the J gene TRBJ2-1, with 12 bases identical to TRBD2. Germline assignment: CDR1 SGDLS and CDR2 YYNGEE. The V gene end was trimmed by 0 bases and the J gene end by 9 bases; junction bases not matched to a gene: 7. This CDR3 is built from 16 residues. The CDR3 sequence: CASSVGGLAGIGEQFF. DNA of the CDR3: TGTGCCAGCAGCGTAGGGGGACTAGCGGGTATTGGTGAGCAGTTCTTC.

V gene TRBV28 combines with J gene TRBJ2-2; 8 bases fit TRBD1. From germline, CDR1 is MDHEN and CDR2 SYDVKM. Trimming cost V 3 bases and J 7 bases; bases outside gene matches: 4. The CDR3 runs to 14 residues. The DNA for the CDR3 is TGTGCCAGCAGTTTGCAGGGGGCTATCGGGGAGCTGTTTTTT. Translating gives CASSLQGAIGELFF.